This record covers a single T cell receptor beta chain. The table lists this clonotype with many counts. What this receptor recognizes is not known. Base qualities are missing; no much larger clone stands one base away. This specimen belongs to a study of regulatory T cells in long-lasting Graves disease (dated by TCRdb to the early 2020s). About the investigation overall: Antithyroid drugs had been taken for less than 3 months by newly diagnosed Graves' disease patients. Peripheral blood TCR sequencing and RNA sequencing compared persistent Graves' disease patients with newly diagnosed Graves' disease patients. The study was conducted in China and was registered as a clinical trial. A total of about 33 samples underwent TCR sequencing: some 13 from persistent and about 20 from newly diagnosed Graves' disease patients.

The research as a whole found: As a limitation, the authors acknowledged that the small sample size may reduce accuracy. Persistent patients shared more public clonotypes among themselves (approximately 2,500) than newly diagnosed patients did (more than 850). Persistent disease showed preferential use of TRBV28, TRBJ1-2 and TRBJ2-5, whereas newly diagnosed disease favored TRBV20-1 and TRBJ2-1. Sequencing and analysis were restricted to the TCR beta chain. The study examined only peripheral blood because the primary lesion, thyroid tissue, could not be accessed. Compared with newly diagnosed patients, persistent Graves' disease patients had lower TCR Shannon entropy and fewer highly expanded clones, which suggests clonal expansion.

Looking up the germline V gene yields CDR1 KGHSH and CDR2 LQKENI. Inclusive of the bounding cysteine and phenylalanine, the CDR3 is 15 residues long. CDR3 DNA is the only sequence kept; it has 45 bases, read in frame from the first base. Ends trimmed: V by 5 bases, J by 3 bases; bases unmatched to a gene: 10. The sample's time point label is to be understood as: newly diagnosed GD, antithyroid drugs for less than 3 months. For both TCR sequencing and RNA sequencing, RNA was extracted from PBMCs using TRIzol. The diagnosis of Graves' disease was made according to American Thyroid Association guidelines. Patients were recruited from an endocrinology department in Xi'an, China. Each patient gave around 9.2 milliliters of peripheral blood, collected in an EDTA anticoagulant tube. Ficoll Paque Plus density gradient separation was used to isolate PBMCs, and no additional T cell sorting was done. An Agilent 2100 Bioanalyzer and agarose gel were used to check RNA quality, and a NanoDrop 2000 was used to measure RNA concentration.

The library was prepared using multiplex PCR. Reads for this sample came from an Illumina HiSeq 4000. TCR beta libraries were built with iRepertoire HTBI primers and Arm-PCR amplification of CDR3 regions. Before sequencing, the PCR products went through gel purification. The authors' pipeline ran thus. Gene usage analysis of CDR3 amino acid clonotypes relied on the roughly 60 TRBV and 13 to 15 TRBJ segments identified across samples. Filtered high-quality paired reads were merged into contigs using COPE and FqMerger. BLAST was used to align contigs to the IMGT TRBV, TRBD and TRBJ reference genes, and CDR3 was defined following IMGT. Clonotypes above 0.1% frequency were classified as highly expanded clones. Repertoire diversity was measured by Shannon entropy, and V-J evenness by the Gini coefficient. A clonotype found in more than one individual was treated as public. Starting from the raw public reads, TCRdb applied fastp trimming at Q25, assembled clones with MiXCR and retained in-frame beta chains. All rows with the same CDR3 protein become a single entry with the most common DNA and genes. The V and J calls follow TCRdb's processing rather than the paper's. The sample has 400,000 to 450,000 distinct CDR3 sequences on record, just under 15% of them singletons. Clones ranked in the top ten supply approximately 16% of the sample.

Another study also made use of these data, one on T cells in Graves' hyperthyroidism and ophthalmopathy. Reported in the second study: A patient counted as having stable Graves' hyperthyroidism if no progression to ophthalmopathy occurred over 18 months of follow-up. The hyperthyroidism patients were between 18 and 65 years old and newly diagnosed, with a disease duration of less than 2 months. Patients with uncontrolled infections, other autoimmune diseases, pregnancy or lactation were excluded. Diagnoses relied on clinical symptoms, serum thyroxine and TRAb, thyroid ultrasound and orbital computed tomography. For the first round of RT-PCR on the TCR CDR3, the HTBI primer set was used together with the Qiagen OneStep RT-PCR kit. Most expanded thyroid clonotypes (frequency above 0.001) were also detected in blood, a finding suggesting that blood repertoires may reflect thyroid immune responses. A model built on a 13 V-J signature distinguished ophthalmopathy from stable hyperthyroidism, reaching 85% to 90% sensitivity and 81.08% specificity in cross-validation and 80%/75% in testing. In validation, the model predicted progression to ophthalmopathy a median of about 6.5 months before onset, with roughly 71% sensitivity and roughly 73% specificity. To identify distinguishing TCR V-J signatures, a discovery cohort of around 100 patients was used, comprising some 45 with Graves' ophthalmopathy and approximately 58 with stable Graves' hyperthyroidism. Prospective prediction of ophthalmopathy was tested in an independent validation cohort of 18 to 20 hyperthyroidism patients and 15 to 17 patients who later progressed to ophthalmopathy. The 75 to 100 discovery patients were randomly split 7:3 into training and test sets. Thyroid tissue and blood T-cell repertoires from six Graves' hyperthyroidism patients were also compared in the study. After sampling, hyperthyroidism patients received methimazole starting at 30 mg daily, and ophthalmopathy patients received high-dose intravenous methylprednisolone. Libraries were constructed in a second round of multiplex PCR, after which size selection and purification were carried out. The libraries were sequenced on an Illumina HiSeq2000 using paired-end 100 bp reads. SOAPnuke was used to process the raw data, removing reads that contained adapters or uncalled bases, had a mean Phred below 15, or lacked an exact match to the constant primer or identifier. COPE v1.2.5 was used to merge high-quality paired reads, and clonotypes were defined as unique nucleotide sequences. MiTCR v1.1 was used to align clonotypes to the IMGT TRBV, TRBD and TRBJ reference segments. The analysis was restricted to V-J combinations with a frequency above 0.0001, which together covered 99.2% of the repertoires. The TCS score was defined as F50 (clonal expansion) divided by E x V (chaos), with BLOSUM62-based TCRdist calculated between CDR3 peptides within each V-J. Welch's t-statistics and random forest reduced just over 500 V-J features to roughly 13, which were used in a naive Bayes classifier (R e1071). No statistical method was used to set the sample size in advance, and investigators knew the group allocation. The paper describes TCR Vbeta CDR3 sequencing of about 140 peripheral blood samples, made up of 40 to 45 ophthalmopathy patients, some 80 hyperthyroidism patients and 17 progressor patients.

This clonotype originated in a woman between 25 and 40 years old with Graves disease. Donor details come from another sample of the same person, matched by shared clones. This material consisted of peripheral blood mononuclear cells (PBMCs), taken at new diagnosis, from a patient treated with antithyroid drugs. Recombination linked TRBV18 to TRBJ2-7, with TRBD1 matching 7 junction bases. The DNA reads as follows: TGTGCCAGCTCATCACAGGGGACGCAGGGCTACGAGCAGTACTTC. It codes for CASSSQGTQGYEQYF.